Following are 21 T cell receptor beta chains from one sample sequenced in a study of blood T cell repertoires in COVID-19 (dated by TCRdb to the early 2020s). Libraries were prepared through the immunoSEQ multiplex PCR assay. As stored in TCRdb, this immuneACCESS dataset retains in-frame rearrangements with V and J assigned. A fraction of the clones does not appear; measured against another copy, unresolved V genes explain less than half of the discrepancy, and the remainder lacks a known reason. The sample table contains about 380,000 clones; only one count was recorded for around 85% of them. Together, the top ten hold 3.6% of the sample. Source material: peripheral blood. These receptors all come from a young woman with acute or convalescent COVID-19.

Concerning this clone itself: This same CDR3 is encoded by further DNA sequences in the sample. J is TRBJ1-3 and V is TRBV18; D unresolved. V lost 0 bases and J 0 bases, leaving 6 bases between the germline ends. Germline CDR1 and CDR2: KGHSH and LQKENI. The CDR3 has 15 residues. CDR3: CASSPPSFSGNTIYF. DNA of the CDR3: TGTGCCAGCTCACCACCGTCCTTCTCTGGAAACACCATATATTTT.

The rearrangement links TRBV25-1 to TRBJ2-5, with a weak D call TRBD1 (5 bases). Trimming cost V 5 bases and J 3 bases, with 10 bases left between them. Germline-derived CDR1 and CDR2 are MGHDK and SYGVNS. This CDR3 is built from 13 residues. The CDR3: CASSFAGKETQYF. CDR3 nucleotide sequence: TGTGCCAGCAGTTTCGCAGGGAAAGAGACCCAGTACTTC.

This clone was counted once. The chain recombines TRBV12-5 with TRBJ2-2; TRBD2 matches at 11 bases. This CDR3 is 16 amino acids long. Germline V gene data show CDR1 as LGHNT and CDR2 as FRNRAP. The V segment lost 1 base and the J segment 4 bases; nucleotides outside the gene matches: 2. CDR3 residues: CASGLELAGVTGELFF. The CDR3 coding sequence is TGTGCTAGTGGTTTGGAACTAGCGGGAGTCACCGGGGAGCTGTTTTTT.

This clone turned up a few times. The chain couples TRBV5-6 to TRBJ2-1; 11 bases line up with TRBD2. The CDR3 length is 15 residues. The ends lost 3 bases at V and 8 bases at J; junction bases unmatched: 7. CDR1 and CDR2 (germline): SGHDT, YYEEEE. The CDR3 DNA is TGTGCCAGCAGCTCACTAGCGGGAGATTCGGATGAGCAGTTCTTC. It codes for CASSSLAGDSDEQFF.

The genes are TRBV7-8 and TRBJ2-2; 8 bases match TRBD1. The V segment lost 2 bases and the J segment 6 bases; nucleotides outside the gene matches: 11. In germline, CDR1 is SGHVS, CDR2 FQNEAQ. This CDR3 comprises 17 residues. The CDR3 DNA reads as TGTGCCAGCAGCTTAAATATTCGGACAGGGTTCGCCGGGGAGCTGTTTTTT. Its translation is CASSLNIRTGFAGELFF.

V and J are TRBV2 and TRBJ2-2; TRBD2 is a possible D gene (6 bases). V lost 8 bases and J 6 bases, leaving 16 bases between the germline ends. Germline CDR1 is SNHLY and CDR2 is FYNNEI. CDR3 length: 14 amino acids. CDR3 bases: TGTGCCAGCGGTGGTTCGGGAGTCTCCGGGGAGCTGTTTTTT. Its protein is CASGGSGVSGELFF.

CDR3 sequence reads: CASSVAATTADRGMFF. CDR3 nucleotide sequence: TGTGCCAGCAGCGTAGCAGCGACTACCGCTGACCGCGGTATGTTCTTC. This chain uses TRBV9 with TRBJ2-1, with a tentative D call TRBD2 (5 bases). The V gene lost 0 bases and the J gene lost 15 bases, with 25 bases spanning the gap. Germline V gives CDR1 SGDLS, CDR2 YYNGEE. CDR3 length: 16 residues.

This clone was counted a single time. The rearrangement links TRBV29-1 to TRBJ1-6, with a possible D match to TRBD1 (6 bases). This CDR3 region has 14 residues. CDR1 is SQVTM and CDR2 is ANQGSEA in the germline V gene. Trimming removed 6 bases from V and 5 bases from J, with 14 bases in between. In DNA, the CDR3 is TGCAGCGTCTTGACAGGCTCGAATAATTCACCCCTCCACTTT. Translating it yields CSVLTGSNNSPLHF.

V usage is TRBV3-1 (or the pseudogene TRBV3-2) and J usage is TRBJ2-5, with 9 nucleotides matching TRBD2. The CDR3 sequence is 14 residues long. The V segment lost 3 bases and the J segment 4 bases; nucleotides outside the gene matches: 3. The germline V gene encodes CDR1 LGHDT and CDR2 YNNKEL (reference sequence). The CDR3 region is CASSQRTSAETQYF. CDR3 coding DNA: TGTGCCAGCAGCCAGAGGACTAGCGCAGAGACCCAGTACTTC.

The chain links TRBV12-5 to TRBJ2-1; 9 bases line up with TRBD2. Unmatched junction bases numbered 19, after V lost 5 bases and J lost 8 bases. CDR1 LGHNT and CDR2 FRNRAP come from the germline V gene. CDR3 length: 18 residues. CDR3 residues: CASGPRGSGGRVFDEQFF. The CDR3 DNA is TGTGCTAGTGGTCCCCGTGGTAGCGGGGGCCGAGTATTCGATGAGCAGTTCTTC.

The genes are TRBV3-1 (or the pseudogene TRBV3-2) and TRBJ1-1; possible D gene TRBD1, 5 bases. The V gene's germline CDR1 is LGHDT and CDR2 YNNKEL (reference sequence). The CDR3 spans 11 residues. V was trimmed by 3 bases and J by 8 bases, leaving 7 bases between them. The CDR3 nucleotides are TGTGCCAGCAGCCATCGGGGGGAAGCTTTCTTT. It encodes CASSHRGEAFF.

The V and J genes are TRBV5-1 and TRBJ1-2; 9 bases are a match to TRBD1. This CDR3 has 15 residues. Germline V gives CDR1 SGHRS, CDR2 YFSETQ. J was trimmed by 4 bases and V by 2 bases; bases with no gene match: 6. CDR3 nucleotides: TGCGCCAGCAGCTTAACGGGACAGGGAACCTATGGCTACACCTTC. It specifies CASSLTGQGTYGYTF.

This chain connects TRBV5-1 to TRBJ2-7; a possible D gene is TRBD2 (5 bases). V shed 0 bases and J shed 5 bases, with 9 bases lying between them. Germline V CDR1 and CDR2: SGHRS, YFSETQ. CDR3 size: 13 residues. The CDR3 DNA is TGCGCCAGCAGCTTGGTCGGGGTCAACGAGCAGTACTTC. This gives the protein CASSLVGVNEQYF.

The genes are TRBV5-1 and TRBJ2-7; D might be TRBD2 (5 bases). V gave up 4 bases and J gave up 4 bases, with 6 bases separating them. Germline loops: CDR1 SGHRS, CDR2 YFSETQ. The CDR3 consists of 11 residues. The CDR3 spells CASSGGYEQYF. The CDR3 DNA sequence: TGCGCCAGCAGCGGAGGATACGAGCAGTACTTC. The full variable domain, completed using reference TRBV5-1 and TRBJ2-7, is KAGVTQTPRYLIKTRGQQVTLSCSPISGHRSVSWYQQTPGQGLQFLFEYFSETQRNKGNFPGRFSGRQFSNSRSEMNVSTLELGDSALYLCASSGGYEQYFGPGTRLTVT.

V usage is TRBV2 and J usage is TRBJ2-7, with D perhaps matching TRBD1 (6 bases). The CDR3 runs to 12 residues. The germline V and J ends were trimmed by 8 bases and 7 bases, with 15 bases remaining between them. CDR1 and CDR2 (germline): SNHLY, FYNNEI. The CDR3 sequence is CASLNRVGEQYF. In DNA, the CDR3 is TGTGCCAGCCTCAACAGGGTGGGGGAGCAGTACTTC.

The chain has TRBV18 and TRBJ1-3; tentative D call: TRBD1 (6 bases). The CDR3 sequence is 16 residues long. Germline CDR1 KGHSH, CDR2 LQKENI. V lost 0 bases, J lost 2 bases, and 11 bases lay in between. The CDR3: CASSPPRGSTGNTIYF. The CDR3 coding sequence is TGTGCCAGCTCACCACCTAGGGGGAGCACTGGAAACACCATATATTTT.

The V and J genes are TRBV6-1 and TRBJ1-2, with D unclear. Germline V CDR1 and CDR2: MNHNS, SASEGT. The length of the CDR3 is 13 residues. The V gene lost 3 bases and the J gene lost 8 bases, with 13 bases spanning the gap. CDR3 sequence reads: CASSDWATDGYTF. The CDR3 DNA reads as TGTGCCAGCAGTGATTGGGCGACCGACGGCTACACCTTC.

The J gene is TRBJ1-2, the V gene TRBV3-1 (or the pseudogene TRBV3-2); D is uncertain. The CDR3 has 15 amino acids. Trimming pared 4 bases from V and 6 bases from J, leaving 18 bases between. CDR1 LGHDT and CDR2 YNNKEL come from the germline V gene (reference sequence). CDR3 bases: TGTGCCAGCAGCCCCGAGGCAAATTCCCGGGATGGCTACACCTTC. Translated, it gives CASSPEANSRDGYTF.

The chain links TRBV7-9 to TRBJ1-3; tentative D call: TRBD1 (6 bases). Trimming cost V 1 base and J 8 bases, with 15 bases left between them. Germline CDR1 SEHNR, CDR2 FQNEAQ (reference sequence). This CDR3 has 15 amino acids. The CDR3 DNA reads TGTGCCAGCAGCTTAGGATGGGTCAGGGGCTACACCATATATTTT. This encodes CASSLGWVRGYTIYF.

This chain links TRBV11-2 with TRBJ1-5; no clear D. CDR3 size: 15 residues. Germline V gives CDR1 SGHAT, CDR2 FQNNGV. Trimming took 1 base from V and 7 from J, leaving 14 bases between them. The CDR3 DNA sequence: TGTGCCAGCAGCTTAGGGGCAGCCAGCGGGCAGCCCCAGCATTTT. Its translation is CASSLGAASGQPQHF.

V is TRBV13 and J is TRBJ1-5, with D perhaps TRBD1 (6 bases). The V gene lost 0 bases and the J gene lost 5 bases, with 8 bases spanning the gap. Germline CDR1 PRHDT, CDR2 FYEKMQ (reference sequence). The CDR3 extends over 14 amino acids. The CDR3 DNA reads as TGTGCCAGCAGCTTAGGGGGACAAGATCAGCCCCAGCATTTT. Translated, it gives CASSLGGQDQPQHF.